This T cell receptor beta chain was sequenced for a study of T cells in Graves' hyperthyroidism and ophthalmopathy. The study excluded patients with uncontrolled infection, other autoimmune disease, pregnancy or lactation. This clonotype was counted a few times. Antigen specificity is unknown. What was amplified from RNA transcripts were TCR beta CDR3 regions. Researchers ran a first-round RT-PCR on the TCR CDR3 using the HTBI primer set. TCRdb redid the calling of the multiplex PCR reads with MiXCR, one entry per CDR3 protein. The data hold around 620,000 distinct CDR3 sequences, with 40% to 55% observed a single time. General study findings and limits: Most thyroid clonotypes that were expanded above 0.001 also turned up in blood. Ophthalmopathy cases were set apart from stable hyperthyroidism by a 13 V-J model. Ophthalmopathy, as predicted by the model, came a median approximately 5.9 months after the prediction.

The CDR3 has 15 amino acids. Germline loops: CDR1 GTSNPN, CDR2 SVGIG (reference sequence). The V end lost 0 bases, the J end lost 7 bases, and 19 bases lay between the germline ends. The material sequenced was peripheral blood or thyroid tissue (not recorded which). The TCR sequence derives from an adult woman with Graves' disease, either hyperthyroidism or ophthalmopathy (not recorded which). V and J are TRBV30 and TRBJ2-7; D is possibly TRBD1 or TRBD2 (6 bases each). CDR3 protein: CAWSVPGAGAWEQYF. The CDR3 DNA sequence: TGTGCCTGGAGTGTACCGGGGGCAGGGGCTTGGGAGCAGTACTTC.